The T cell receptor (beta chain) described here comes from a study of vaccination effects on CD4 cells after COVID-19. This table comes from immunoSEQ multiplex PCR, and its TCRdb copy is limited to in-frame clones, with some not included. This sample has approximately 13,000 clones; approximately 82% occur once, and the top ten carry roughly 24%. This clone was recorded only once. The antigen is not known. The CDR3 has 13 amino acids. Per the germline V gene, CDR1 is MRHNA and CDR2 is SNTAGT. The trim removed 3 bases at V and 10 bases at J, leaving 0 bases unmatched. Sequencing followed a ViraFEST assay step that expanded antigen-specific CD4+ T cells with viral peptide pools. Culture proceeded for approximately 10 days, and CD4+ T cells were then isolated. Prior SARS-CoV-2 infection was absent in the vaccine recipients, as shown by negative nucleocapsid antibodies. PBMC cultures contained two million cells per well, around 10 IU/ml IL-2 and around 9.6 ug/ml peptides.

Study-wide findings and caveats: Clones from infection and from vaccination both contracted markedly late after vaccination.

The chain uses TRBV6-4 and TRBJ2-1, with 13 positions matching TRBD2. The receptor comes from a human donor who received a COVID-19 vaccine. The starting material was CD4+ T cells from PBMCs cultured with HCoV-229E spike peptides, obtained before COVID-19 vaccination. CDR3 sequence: CASSEGLAGEQFF. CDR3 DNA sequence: TGTGCCAGCAGTGAGGGACTAGCGGGGGAGCAGTTCTTC.